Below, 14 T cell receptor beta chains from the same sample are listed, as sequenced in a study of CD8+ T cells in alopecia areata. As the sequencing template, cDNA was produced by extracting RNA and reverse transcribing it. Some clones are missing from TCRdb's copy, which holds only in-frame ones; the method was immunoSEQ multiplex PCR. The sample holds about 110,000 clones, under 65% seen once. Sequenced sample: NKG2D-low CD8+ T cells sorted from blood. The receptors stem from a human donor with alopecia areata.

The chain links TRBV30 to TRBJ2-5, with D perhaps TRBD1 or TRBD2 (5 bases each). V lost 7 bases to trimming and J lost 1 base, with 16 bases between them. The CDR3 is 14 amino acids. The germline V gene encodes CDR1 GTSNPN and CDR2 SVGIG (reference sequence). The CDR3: CASLIGTFQETQYF. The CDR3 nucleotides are TGTGCCTCGCTCATCGGGACCTTCCAAGAGACCCAGTACTTC.

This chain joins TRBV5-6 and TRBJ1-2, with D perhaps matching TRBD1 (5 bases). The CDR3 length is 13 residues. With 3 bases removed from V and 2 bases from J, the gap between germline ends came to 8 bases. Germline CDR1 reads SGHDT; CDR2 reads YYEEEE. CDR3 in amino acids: CASSSGDNYGYTF. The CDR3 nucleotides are TGTGCCAGCAGCTCGGGGGACAACTATGGCTACACCTTC. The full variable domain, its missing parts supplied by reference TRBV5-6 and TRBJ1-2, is DAGVTQSPTHLIKTRGQQVTLRCSPKSGHDTVSWYQQALGQGPQFIFQYYEEEERQRGNFPDRFSGHQFPNYSSELNVNALLLGDSALYLCASSSGDNYGYTFGSGTRLTVV.

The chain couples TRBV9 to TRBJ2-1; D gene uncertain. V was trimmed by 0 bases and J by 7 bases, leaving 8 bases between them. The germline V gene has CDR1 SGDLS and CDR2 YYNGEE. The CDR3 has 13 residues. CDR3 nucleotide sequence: TGTGCCAGCAGCGTAGACCGAGTGAATGAGCAGTTCTTC. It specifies CASSVDRVNEQFF.

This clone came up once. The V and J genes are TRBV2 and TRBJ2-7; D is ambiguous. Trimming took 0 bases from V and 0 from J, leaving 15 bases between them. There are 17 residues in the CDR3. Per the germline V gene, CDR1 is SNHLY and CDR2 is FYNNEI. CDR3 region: CASSEAMKGLSSYEQYF. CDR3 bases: TGTGCCAGCAGTGAAGCGATGAAAGGCTTAAGCTCCTACGAGCAGTACTTC.

The CDR3 region is CASSSYYNEQFF. CDR3 coding DNA: TGTGCCAGTAGTTCCTACTACAATGAGCAGTTCTTC. The V and J genes are TRBV19 and TRBJ2-1, with no clear D. V lost 5 bases and J 3 bases, leaving 5 bases between the germline ends. The CDR3 contains 12 residues. From germline, CDR1 is LNHDA and CDR2 SQIVND (reference sequence).

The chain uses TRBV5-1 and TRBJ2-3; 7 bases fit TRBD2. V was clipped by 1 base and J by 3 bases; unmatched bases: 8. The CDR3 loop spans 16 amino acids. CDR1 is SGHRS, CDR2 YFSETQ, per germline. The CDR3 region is CASSLKVGGPTDTQYF. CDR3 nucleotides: TGCGCCAGCAGCTTGAAAGTGGGAGGGCCTACAGATACGCAGTATTTT.

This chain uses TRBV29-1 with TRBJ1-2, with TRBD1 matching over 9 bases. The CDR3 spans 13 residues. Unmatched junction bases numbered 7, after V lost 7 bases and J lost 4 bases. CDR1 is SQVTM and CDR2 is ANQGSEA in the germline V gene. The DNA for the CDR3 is TGCAGCGCTAGGACAGGGGCGTCCTATGGCTACACCTTC. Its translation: CSARTGASYGYTF.

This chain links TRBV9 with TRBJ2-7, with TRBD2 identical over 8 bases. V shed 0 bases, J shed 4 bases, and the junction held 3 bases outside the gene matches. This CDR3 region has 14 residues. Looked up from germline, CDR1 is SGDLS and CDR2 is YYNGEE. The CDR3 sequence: CASSVAGGRYEQYF. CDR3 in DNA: TGTGCCAGCAGCGTAGCGGGAGGGAGATACGAGCAGTACTTC.

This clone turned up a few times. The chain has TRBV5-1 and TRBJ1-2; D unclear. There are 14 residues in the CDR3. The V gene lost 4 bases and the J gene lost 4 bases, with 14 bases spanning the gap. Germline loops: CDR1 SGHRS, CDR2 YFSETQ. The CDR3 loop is CASSAWEESYGYTF. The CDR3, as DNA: TGCGCCAGCAGCGCCTGGGAAGAGTCCTATGGCTACACCTTC. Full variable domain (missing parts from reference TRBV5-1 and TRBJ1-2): KAGVTQTPRYLIKTRGQQVTLSCSPISGHRSVSWYQQTPGQGLQFLFEYFSETQRNKGNFPGRFSGRQFSNSRSEMNVSTLELGDSALYLCASSAWEESYGYTFGSGTRLTVV.

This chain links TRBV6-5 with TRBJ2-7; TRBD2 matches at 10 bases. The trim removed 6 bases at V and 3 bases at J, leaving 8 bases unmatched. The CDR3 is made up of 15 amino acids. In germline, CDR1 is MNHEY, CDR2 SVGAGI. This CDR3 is CASSLGTSEVYEQYF. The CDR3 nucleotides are TGTGCCAGCAGCCTCGGGACTAGCGAGGTCTACGAGCAGTACTTC.

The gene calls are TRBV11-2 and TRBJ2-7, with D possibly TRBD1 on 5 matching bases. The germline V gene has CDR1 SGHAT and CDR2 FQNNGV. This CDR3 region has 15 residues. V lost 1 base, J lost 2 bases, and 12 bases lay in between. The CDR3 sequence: CASSLAPSGPYEQYF. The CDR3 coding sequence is TGTGCCAGCAGCTTAGCGCCCTCAGGGCCCTACGAGCAGTACTTC.

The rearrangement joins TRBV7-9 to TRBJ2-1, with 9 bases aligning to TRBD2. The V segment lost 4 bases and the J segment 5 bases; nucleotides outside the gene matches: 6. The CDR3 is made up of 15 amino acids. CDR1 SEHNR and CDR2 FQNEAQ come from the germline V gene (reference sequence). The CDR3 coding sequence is TGTGCCAGCAGCTGGGGACTAGCCCCTCACAATGAGCAGTTCTTC. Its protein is CASSWGLAPHNEQFF.

CDR3: CASSLGGTQTYEQYF. The CDR3 DNA follows: TGTGCCAGCAGCTTAGGAGGGACTCAAACCTACGAGCAGTACTTC. This sequence joins TRBV7-9 and TRBJ2-7; maybe TRBD2 (6 bases). Trimming took 1 base from V and 2 from J, leaving 12 bases between them. Germline lookup yields CDR1 SEHNR and CDR2 FQNEAQ (reference sequence). The CDR3 loop spans 15 amino acids.

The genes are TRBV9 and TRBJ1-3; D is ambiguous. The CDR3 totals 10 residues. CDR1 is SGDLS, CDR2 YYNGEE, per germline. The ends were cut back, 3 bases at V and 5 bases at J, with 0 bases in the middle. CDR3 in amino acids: CASSGNTIYF. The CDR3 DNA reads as TGTGCCAGCAGCGGAAACACCATATATTTT.